The following is a T cell receptor beta chain sequence with its context. The data originate from a study of control samples from healthy donors and cancer patients. Only in-frame clones appear in the TCRdb table, and some are missing; sequencing was by immunoSEQ multiplex PCR. The repertoire holds more than 95,000 clones, over 80% seen once, with roughly 0.54% in the top ten. This TCR was recovered from a man older than 75 with head and neck cancer. What was sequenced was PBMCs.

CDR3 DNA sequence: TGTGCTGCCGGGGGTCACACCATATATTTT. As protein: CAAGGHTIYF. The chain couples TRBV12-5 to TRBJ1-3; possible D gene TRBD1, 5 bases. This CDR3 region has 10 residues. Germline V gene sequence: CDR1 LGHNT, CDR2 FRNRAP. The germline V and J ends were trimmed by 11 bases and 8 bases, with 10 bases remaining between them. The full variable domain, rest sourced from reference TRBV12-5 and TRBJ1-3, is DARVTQTPRHKVTEMGQEVTMRCQPILGHNTVFWYRQTMMQGLELLAYFRNRAPLDDSGMPKDRFSAEMPDATLATLKIQPSEPRDSAVYFCAAGGHTIYFGEGSWLTVV.